Presented here are 25 T cell receptor beta chains from one specimen sequenced in a study of T cells in localized non-small cell lung cancer. Sequenced by immunoSEQ multiplex PCR; TCRdb stores in-frame clones only, minus some. Of about 28,000 clones in the sample, about 90% were seen once. The sample here was peripheral blood, taken before any cancer treatment. The receptors shown here come from a woman aged 18-50 years with stage I lung adenocarcinoma.

V usage is TRBV29-1 and J usage is TRBJ2-3; D unclear. V shed 2 bases and J shed 5 bases, with 8 bases lying between them. CDR1 is SQVTM, CDR2 ANQGSEA, per germline. This CDR3 has 12 residues. The DNA of the CDR3 is TGCAGCGTTGAACATGATAAAGATACGCAGTATTTT. Protein: CSVEHDKDTQYF.

The chain joins TRBV2 to TRBJ1-2, with D maybe TRBD1 (5 bases). Germline lookup yields CDR1 SNHLY and CDR2 FYNNEI. Between the trimmed V and J ends, which lost 6 bases and 4 bases, there was a span of 15 bases. The CDR3 runs 14 residues. The CDR3 DNA follows: TGTGCCAGCAGCACTTTGACAGAGAGCTATGGCTACACCTTC. Protein product: CASSTLTESYGYTF.

A single count supports this clone. The rearrangement joins TRBV6-4 to TRBJ2-7, with D possibly being TRBD2 (5 bases). V lost 6 bases and J 0 bases, leaving 12 bases between the germline ends. CDR3 length: 14 amino acids. The germline CDR1 and CDR2 sequences are MRHNA and SNTAGT. The CDR3 region has the DNA TGTGCCAGCAGGGCTACTAGGAGCTCCTACGAGCAGTACTTC. Encoded protein: CASRATRSSYEQYF.

The V gene is TRBV30, the J gene TRBJ2-5; 11 bases line up with TRBD2. V lost 1 base and J lost 1; bases outside the gene matches: 5. The CDR3 consists of 16 residues. Germline-derived CDR1 and CDR2 are GTSNPN and SVGIG (reference sequence). The CDR3 reads CAWSGKLAGAQETQYF. In DNA form, the CDR3 reads TGTGCCTGGAGTGGTAAACTAGCGGGAGCCCAAGAGACCCAGTACTTC. The whole variable domain, remainder taken from reference TRBV30 and TRBJ2-5, is SQTIHQWPATLVQPVGSPLSLECTVEGTSNPNLYWYRQAAGRGLQLLFYSVGIGQISSEVPQNLSASRPQDRQFILSSKKLLLSDSGFYLCAWSGKLAGAQETQYFGPGTRLLVL.

The V call is TRBV14, the J call TRBJ2-7; a possible D gene is TRBD2 (5 bases). Looked up from germline, CDR1 is SGHDN and CDR2 is FVKESK. This CDR3 is 13 amino acids long. The ends were cut back, 8 bases at V and 0 bases at J, with 11 bases in the middle. The CDR3 here is CASGLLSSYEQYF. The CDR3 nucleotides read TGTGCCAGCGGACTCCTGAGCTCCTACGAGCAGTACTTC.

The J gene is TRBJ1-2, the V gene TRBV6-5; 8 bases map to TRBD1. The CDR3 consists of 15 residues. The germline CDR1 and CDR2 sequences are MNHEY and SVGAGI. V dropped 2 bases and J dropped 2; count of bases not matched to a gene: 4. The CDR3 sequence: CASSYTTGANYGYTF. For the CDR3, the DNA is TGTGCCAGCAGTTACACGACAGGGGCCAACTATGGCTACACCTTC.

The genes are TRBV5-1 and TRBJ2-5; 9 bases are shared with TRBD2. J was trimmed by 3 bases and V by 3 bases; bases with no gene match: 6. CDR1 is SGHRS, CDR2 YFSETQ, per germline. CDR3 length: 15 amino acids. CDR3 in DNA: TGCGCCAGCAGCTCCGAGACTAGCGGAGAAGAGACCCAGTACTTC. As protein: CASSSETSGEETQYF. The full variable domain, its missing parts supplied by reference TRBV5-1 and TRBJ2-5, is KAGVTQTPRYLIKTRGQQVTLSCSPISGHRSVSWYQQTPGQGLQFLFEYFSETQRNKGNFPGRFSGRQFSNSRSEMNVSTLELGDSALYLCASSSETSGEETQYFGPGTRLLVL.

The V and J genes are TRBV27 and TRBJ2-1; D may be TRBD1 (5 bases). CDR1 MNHEY and CDR2 SMNVEV come from the germline V gene (reference sequence). The ends were cut back, 5 bases at V and 5 bases at J, with 7 bases in the middle. The CDR3 is 12 residues long. CDR3 nucleotide sequence: TGTGCCAGCAGTGTAGGGGACAATGAGCAGTTCTTC. This codes for CASSVGDNEQFF.

The chain is built from TRBV6-5 and TRBJ2-7, with 9 bases matching TRBD1. CDR1 and CDR2 (germline): MNHEY, SVGAGI. V gave up 6 bases and J gave up 1 base; unmatched junction bases: 7. CDR3 length: 15 amino acids. CDR3 sequence reads: CASSKDRGGSYEQYF. The CDR3 nucleotides read TGTGCCAGCAGCAAGGACAGGGGTGGGTCCTACGAGCAGTACTTC.

Written as DNA, the CDR3 is TGCGCCAGCAGCGTAGGAGGAGGATCCTACGAGCAGTACTTC. Protein: CASSVGGGSYEQYF. The rearrangement joins TRBV5-1 to TRBJ2-7; weak D call: TRBD2 (5 bases). Germline-derived CDR1 and CDR2 are SGHRS and YFSETQ. Trimming removed 4 bases from V and 1 base from J, with 12 bases in between. CDR3 length: 14 residues.

The rearrangement links TRBV28 to TRBJ1-4; the D gene is possibly TRBD1 (5 bases). V lost 3 bases and J lost 5, with 10 bases in between. In germline, CDR1 is MDHEN, CDR2 SYDVKM. This CDR3 has 14 residues. The CDR3 coding sequence is TGTGCCAGCAGTTTGGGGCAGATGAATGAAAAACTGTTTTTT. This translates into CASSLGQMNEKLFF.

This chain links TRBV27 with TRBJ2-3; 9 bases match TRBD1. CDR1 and CDR2 from the germline V gene are MNHEY and SMNVEV (reference sequence). This CDR3 has 15 amino acids. V gave up 8 bases and J gave up 1 base; unmatched junction bases: 7. CDR3 region: CASGTRTGGTDTQYF. The CDR3 nucleotides read TGTGCCAGCGGGACAAGGACAGGGGGCACAGATACGCAGTATTTT.

Only a few counts were recorded for this clone. The CDR3 here is CASGLGDRGTYEQYF. CDR3 nucleotides: TGTGCTAGTGGTTTGGGGGACAGGGGCACCTACGAGCAGTACTTC. V and J are TRBV12-5 and TRBJ2-7, with 10 bases aligning to TRBD1. V lost 1 base to trimming and J lost 2 bases; unmatched junction nucleotides: 2. Per the germline V gene, CDR1 is LGHNT and CDR2 is FRNRAP. The CDR3 is 15 amino acids.

This chain links TRBV28 with TRBJ2-7, with 9 bases that match TRBD2. CDR1 and CDR2 (germline): MDHEN, SYDVKM. Trimming cost V 1 base and J 3 bases; bases outside gene matches: 7. This CDR3 contains 16 residues. The CDR3 reads CASSLFSLAGSYEQYF. Here the CDR3 DNA reads TGTGCCAGCAGTTTATTTTCGCTAGCGGGAAGCTACGAGCAGTACTTC.

This chain joins TRBV28 and TRBJ1-2; D is unclear. The germline V and J ends were trimmed by 6 bases and 4 bases, with 9 bases remaining between them. Germline V lookup: CDR1 MDHEN, CDR2 SYDVKM. The CDR3 is 12 residues long. In DNA, the CDR3 is TGTGCCAGCAGGACGGCTCCCTATGGCTACACCTTC. Translated: CASRTAPYGYTF.

J is TRBJ2-1 and V is TRBV11-2; D may be TRBD2 (5 bases). V was clipped by 2 bases and J by 9 bases, with 5 bases between them. CDR1 and CDR2 from the germline V gene are SGHAT and FQNNGV. The CDR3 is 11 residues long. The CDR3 region has the DNA TGTGCCAGCAGCTTAAGCGGTGAGCAGTTCTTC. Encoded protein: CASSLSGEQFF.

This chain joins TRBV6-4 and TRBJ2-3, with 10 bases aligning to TRBD1. This CDR3 comprises 15 residues. Trimming at V came to 8 bases and at J to 2 bases, leaving 7 bases not matched to a gene. CDR1 is MRHNA and CDR2 is SNTAGT in the germline V gene. This CDR3 is CASGVDRGPTDTQYF. The CDR3 bases are TGTGCCAGCGGTGTTGACAGGGGGCCCACAGATACGCAGTATTTT.

The J gene is TRBJ2-7, the V gene TRBV5-8; 7 bases agree with TRBD2. Trimming took 0 bases from V and 5 from J; bases not matched to a gene: 5. Germline CDR1 is SGHTS and CDR2 is YDEGEE. The CDR3 is 14 residues long. The CDR3 region is CASSLGREGHEQYF. As DNA, the CDR3 is TGTGCCAGCAGCTTGGGGAGGGAGGGCCACGAGCAGTACTTC. The full variable domain, completed using reference TRBV5-8 and TRBJ2-7, is EAGVTQSPTHLIKTRGQQATLRCSPISGHTSVYWYQQALGLGLQFLLWYDEGEERNRGNFPPRFSGRQFPNYSSELNVNALELEDSALYLCASSLGREGHEQYFGPGTRLTVT.

The chain links TRBV14 to TRBJ2-7; D may be TRBD1 (5 bases). Per the germline V gene, CDR1 is SGHDN and CDR2 is FVKESK. This CDR3 is 14 amino acids long. V was shortened by 1 base and J by 5 bases, with 12 bases between the two germline ends. The CDR3 sequence is CASSQVFDRHEQYF. In nucleotides, the CDR3 is TGTGCCAGCAGCCAAGTTTTTGACAGACACGAGCAGTACTTC.

This chain uses TRBV7-2 with TRBJ1-2; 8 positions match TRBD1. Germline V gives CDR1 SGHTA, CDR2 FQGNSA. Unmatched junction bases numbered 5, after V lost 8 bases and J lost 3 bases. CDR3 length equals 13 residues. CDR3: CASEADRDYGYTF. CDR3 in DNA: TGTGCCAGCGAAGCGGACAGGGACTATGGCTACACCTTC.

Here the CDR3 reads CSVVGLAGQGIYEQYF. The CDR3 DNA follows: TGCAGCGTTGTCGGGCTGGCGGGACAGGGAATCTACGAGCAGTACTTC. This chain joins TRBV29-1 and TRBJ2-7; 9 bases are shared with TRBD1. The V and J ends lost 4 bases and 3 bases, in that order; junction bases with no gene match: 13. From germline, CDR1 is SQVTM and CDR2 ANQGSEA. The CDR3 sequence is 16 residues long.

This rearrangement joins TRBV29-1 to TRBJ2-1; D possibly corresponds to TRBD1 (6 bases). Trimming removed 7 bases at V and 4 bases at J, with 17 bases between. This CDR3 contains 14 residues. Germline V gene sequence: CDR1 SQVTM, CDR2 ANQGSEA. DNA of the CDR3: TGCAGCGGCGCTACAGGGCTAGGATACAATGAGCAGTTCTTC. Translation gives CSGATGLGYNEQFF.

This clone was detected only once. The chain has TRBV4-2 and TRBJ2-7; possible D gene TRBD1, 6 bases. Trimming removed 0 bases from V and 7 bases from J, with 13 bases in between. The CDR3 is made up of 14 amino acids. Germline V gives CDR1 LGHNA, CDR2 YNFKEQ. This CDR3 reads CASSQDPTGREQYF. In nucleotides, the CDR3 is TGTGCCAGCAGCCAAGATCCTACAGGGCGGGAGCAGTACTTC.

The chain has TRBV5-8 and TRBJ2-3, with 7 bases fitting TRBD2. This CDR3 has 16 residues. From germline, CDR1 is SGHTS and CDR2 YDEGEE. Trimming removed 5 bases from V and 3 bases from J; junction bases left unmatched: 12. Here the CDR3 DNA reads TGTGCCAGCAGGTTTGGAGCGGGAACAAGAACAGATACGCAGTATTTT. Translating gives CASRFGAGTRTDTQYF.

The chain is built from TRBV27 and TRBJ2-7; no clear D gene. Per the germline V gene, CDR1 is MNHEY and CDR2 is SMNVEV (reference sequence). The CDR3 has 14 residues. V was shortened by 2 bases and J by 5 bases, with 13 bases between the two germline ends. DNA of the CDR3: TGTGCCAGCAGTTTAAGGATGCGAGTACACGAGCAGTACTTC. Residues: CASSLRMRVHEQYF.